The source of this TCR beta chain is a study of CD8 T cells in Susac syndrome. Random hexamers were used to reverse transcribe 0.5 to 1 ug of RNA. A single record per CDR3 protein comes from TCRdb applying MiXCR to the immunoSEQ multiplex PCR reads. Seen here are 85,000 to 95,000 distinct CDR3 sequences, around 94% observed once, and the top ten hold about 0.29%. The V end lost 3 bases, the J end lost 8 bases, and 13 bases lay between the germline ends. Germline assignment: CDR1 LGHNA and CDR2 YSLEER. The CDR3 consists of 13 residues. This receptor was identified in a human donor with Susac syndrome. The rearrangement joins TRBV4-3 to TRBJ1-2, with unresolved D. Material for sequencing was CD4+ T cells from PBMCs. CDR3 nucleotides: TGCGCCAGCAGCCATGAATCAGGAGGAGGCTACACCTTC. This gives the protein CASSHESGGGYTF.